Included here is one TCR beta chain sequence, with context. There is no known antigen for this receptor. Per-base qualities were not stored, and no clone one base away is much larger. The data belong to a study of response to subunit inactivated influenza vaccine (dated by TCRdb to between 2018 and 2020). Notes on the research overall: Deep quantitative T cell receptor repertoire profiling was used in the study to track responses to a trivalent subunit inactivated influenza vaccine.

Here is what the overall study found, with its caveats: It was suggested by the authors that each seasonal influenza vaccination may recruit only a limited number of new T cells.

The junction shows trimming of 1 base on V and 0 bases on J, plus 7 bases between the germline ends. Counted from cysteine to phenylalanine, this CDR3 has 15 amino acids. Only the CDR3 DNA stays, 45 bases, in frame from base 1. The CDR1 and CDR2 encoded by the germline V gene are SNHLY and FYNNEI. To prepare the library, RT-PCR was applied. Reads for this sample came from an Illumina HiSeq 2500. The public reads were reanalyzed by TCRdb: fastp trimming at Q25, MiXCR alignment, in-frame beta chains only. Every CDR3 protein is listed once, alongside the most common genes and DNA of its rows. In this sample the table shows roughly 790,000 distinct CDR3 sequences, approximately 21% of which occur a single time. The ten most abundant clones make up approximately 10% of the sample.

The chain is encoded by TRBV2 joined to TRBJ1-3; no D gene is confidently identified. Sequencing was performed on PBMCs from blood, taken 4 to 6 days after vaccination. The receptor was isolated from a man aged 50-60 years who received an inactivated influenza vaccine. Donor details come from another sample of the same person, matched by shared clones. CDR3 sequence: CASSEEAGSGNTIYF. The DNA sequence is TGTGCCAGCAGTGAAGAGGCAGGCTCTGGAAACACCATATATTTT.